Shown below are 18 T cell receptor beta chains from a single sample sequenced in a study of vaccination effects on CD4 cells after COVID-19. Having been cultured for approximately ten days, the cells underwent CD4+ T cell isolation. Their specific antigens are unknown. Method: immunoSEQ multiplex PCR; TCRdb's copy keeps in-frame clones and lacks some. The sample yields about 76,000 clones, 70% to 80% seen once. The sample in question was CD4+ T cells from PBMCs cultured without peptide, obtained before COVID-19 vaccination. These receptors all come from a human donor who received a COVID-19 vaccine.

V usage is TRBV24-1 and J usage is TRBJ1-4; possibly TRBD1 for D (5 bases). The CDR3 totals 13 residues. The germline V gene has CDR1 KGHDR and CDR2 SFDVKD. Deletions cut 3 bases from V and 6 bases from J, with 7 bases between. The CDR3 protein is CATSDGADEKLFF. CDR3 DNA sequence: TGTGCCACCAGTGATGGGGCCGATGAAAAACTGTTTTTT.

The chain recombines TRBV7-3 with TRBJ1-3; 7 bases line up with TRBD1. Germline V lookup: CDR1 SGHTA, CDR2 FQGTGA. The CDR3 has 15 residues. The trim removed 5 bases at V and 2 bases at J, leaving 6 bases unmatched. The CDR3 loop is CASSPGGGTGNTIYF. DNA for the CDR3: TGTGCCAGCAGCCCAGGGGGGGGAACTGGAAACACCATATATTTT. Combining the CDR3 with reference TRBV7-3 and TRBJ1-3 gives the whole variable domain GAGVSQTPSNKVTEKGKYVELRCDPISGHTALYWYRQSLGQGPEFLIYFQGTGAADDSGLPNDRFFAVRPEGSVSTLKIQRTERGDSAVYLCASSPGGGTGNTIYFGEGSWLTVV.

The chain joins TRBV5-4 to TRBJ2-5, with TRBD2 matching 16 bases. Per germline, CDR1 SGHNT and CDR2 YYREEE (reference sequence). The CDR3 is 17 amino acids. V lost 5 bases, J lost 5 bases, and 9 bases stayed unmatched. This CDR3 is CASSFGTSGGARETQYF. The CDR3 nucleotides are TGTGCCAGCAGTTTCGGGACTAGCGGGGGGGCTCGGGAGACCCAGTACTTC. Filled out from reference TRBV5-4 and TRBJ2-5, the complete variable domain reads ETGVTQSPTHLIKTRGQQVTLRCSSQSGHNTVSWYQQALGQGPQFIFQYYREEENGRGNFPPRFSGLQFPNYSSELNVNALELDDSALYLCASSFGTSGGARETQYFGPGTRLLVL.

This clone was recorded a few times. V usage is TRBV6-5 and J usage is TRBJ1-3; possible D gene TRBD1, 6 bases. This CDR3 contains 14 residues. The V end lost 11 bases, the J end lost 0 bases, and 14 bases lay between the germline ends. Germline CDR1 and CDR2: MNHEY and SVGAGI. This CDR3 reads CAYRETRSGNTIYF. CDR3 sequence (DNA): TGTGCCTACAGGGAGACACGCTCTGGAAACACCATATATTTT.

This clone showed up just a few times. This chain joins TRBV2 and TRBJ2-5; D gene unclear. The germline V gene encodes CDR1 SNHLY and CDR2 FYNNEI. This CDR3 is built from 15 residues. V lost 2 bases and J lost 4, with 14 bases in between. In DNA, the CDR3 is TGTGCCAGCAGTGAAAAGTCGGCAGTCGGAGAGACCCAGTACTTC. It codes for CASSEKSAVGETQYF. Combining the CDR3 with reference TRBV2 and TRBJ2-5 gives the whole variable domain EPEVTQTPSHQVTQMGQEVILRCVPISNHLYFYWYRQILGQKVEFLVSFYNNEISEKSEIFDDQFSVERPDGSNFTLKIRSTKLEDSAMYFCASSEKSAVGETQYFGPGTRLLVL.

V gene TRBV7-9 combines with J gene TRBJ2-2; D call uncertain. V lost 5 bases and J lost 6, with 19 bases in between. The CDR3 contains 16 residues. From germline, CDR1 is SEHNR and CDR2 FQNEAQ (reference sequence). The CDR3: CASSPPGPRTAGELFF. The CDR3 nucleotides are TGTGCCAGCAGCCCCCCCGGACCACGAACTGCCGGGGAGCTGTTTTTT.

V usage is TRBV6-5 and J usage is TRBJ2-1, with D perhaps matching TRBD1 (6 bases). The CDR3 length is 14 residues. CDR1 and CDR2 (germline): MNHEY, SVGAGI. Trimming took off 7 bases at V and 9 bases at J, with 19 bases between the two ends. The CDR3 sequence: CASKPSQGSGEQFF. As DNA, the CDR3 is TGTGCCAGCAAGCCGTCCCAGGGGTCCGGTGAGCAGTTCTTC.

The chain recombines TRBV7-2 with TRBJ2-1; TRBD2 is a possible D gene (5 bases). Trimming took off 1 base at V and 8 bases at J, with 15 bases between the two ends. CDR3 length equals 15 residues. Germline loops: CDR1 SGHTA, CDR2 FQGNSA. The CDR3 loop reads CASSLEFASLHEQFF. The CDR3 nucleotides are TGTGCCAGCAGCTTAGAGTTTGCTAGCCTCCATGAGCAGTTCTTC.

The genes are TRBV9 and TRBJ1-1, with D perhaps TRBD1 (6 bases). V was trimmed by 3 bases and J by 5 bases, leaving 11 bases between them. The germline V gene encodes CDR1 SGDLS and CDR2 YYNGEE. CDR3 size: 13 residues. In DNA, the CDR3 is TGTGCCAGCAGCGGTGACAGGAGGACTGAAGCTTTCTTT. Translating it yields CASSGDRRTEAFF.

This rearrangement joins TRBV30 to TRBJ2-3; D could derive from TRBD1 or TRBD2 (5 bases each). V lost 2 bases and J lost 0, with 6 bases in between. In germline, CDR1 is GTSNPN, CDR2 SVGIG (reference sequence). The CDR3 is made up of 13 amino acids. Here the CDR3 reads CAWSRDSTDTQYF. DNA for the CDR3: TGTGCCTGGAGTCGGGACAGCACAGATACGCAGTATTTT.

This chain uses TRBV15 with TRBJ1-1; D unclear. Germline CDR1 reads LNHNV; CDR2 reads YYDKDF (reference sequence). The V and J ends lost 8 bases and 0 bases respectively, with 16 bases between them. This CDR3 is built from 15 residues. The CDR3 DNA reads as TGTGCCACCGGAGAAGGACGTCCATTGAACACTGAAGCTTTCTTT. Its translation: CATGEGRPLNTEAFF.

The chain recombines TRBV2 with TRBJ1-1; no clear D gene. The germline CDR1 and CDR2 sequences are SNHLY and FYNNEI. Trimming took 6 bases from V and 0 from J, leaving 14 bases between them. This CDR3 contains 15 residues. CDR3 loop: CASSPNELMNTEAFF. In DNA form, the CDR3 reads TGTGCCAGCAGCCCAAACGAGCTAATGAACACTGAAGCTTTCTTT.

This clone was found a few times. The chain carries TRBV6-4 and TRBJ1-3; 9 bases agree with TRBD1. Trimming cost V 4 bases and J 6 bases; bases outside gene matches: 1. CDR3 length: 13 amino acids. The germline V gene has CDR1 MRHNA and CDR2 SNTAGT. The CDR3 is CASSGQGENTIYF. CDR3 nucleotide sequence: TGTGCCAGCAGTGGACAGGGGGAAAACACCATATATTTT.

This clone was seen a handful of times. J is TRBJ2-7 and V is TRBV7-3; D uncertain. Deletions cut 1 base from V and 4 bases from J, with 5 bases between. This CDR3 has 12 amino acids. CDR1 and CDR2 (germline): SGHTA, FQGTGA. The CDR3 protein is CASSLSGYEQYV. DNA for the CDR3: TGTGCCAGCAGCTTAAGTGGTTACGAGCAGTACGTC.

The V gene is TRBV19, the J gene TRBJ2-3, with 8 bases lining up with TRBD1. Germline V gene sequence: CDR1 LNHDA, CDR2 SQIVND (reference sequence). J gave up 0 bases and V 3 bases, and 2 bases lay outside the gene matches. This CDR3 spans 15 amino acids. For the CDR3, the DNA is TGTGCCAGTAGTATTCAGGGGGCTAGCACAGATACGCAGTATTTT. This encodes CASSIQGASTDTQYF.

The chain recombines TRBV5-4 with TRBJ1-1, with TRBD1 identical over 7 bases. The CDR3 runs to 15 residues. Trimming at V came to 2 bases and at J to 1 base, leaving 5 bases not matched to a gene. Germline V lookup: CDR1 SGHNT, CDR2 YYREEE (reference sequence). The CDR3, as DNA: TGTGCCAGCAGCTTACAGGGGCTTGAGAACACTGAAGCTTTCTTT. Amino acid sequence: CASSLQGLENTEAFF.

The V gene is TRBV6-6, the J gene TRBJ1-5; the match to TRBD1 covers 8 bases. The length of the CDR3 is 16 residues. CDR1 and CDR2 (germline): MNHNY, SVGAGI (reference sequence). V was pared by 3 bases and J by 7 bases, with 11 bases of the junction left unmatched. In nucleotides, the CDR3 is TGTGCCAGCAGTTATTCTCGGACAGGGCTGAAGCAGCCCCAGCATTTT. Translating gives CASSYSRTGLKQPQHF.

This sequence joins TRBV9 and TRBJ2-5; unclear D gene. Germline V lookup: CDR1 SGDLS, CDR2 YYNGEE. The CDR3 is 13 amino acids. The V and J ends lost 0 bases and 2 bases respectively, with 5 bases between them. CDR3 region: CASSVAAQETQYF. In nucleotides, the CDR3 is TGTGCCAGCAGCGTAGCAGCACAAGAGACCCAGTACTTC.